These 19 T cell receptor beta chains came from one sample sequenced in a study of T cell repertoires in cytomegalovirus infection. TCRdb ran MiXCR on the reads and lists one entry per CDR3 protein. Among about 340,000 distinct CDR3 sequences, just under 30% were seen once, and the ten largest hold about 19%. These TCRs' antigens remain unknown. The source material was cultured PBMCs, sampled from culture after CMV antigen stimulation. The origin of the receptors is a human donor in good health (CMV status not recorded). Some clones in this sample may be carry-over from other donors' samples.

This clonotype is a singleton in its sample. As DNA, the CDR3 is TGTGCCAGCAGTTTTGGGGGGCACGGCTACACCTTC. Its protein is CASSFGGHGYTF. This chain connects TRBV27 to TRBJ1-2; possibly TRBD1 for D (6 bases). The CDR3 has 12 residues. V lost 3 bases to trimming and J lost 8 bases, with 10 bases between them. The germline V gene encodes CDR1 MNHEY and CDR2 SMNVEV (reference sequence).

CDR3 bases: TGTGCCATCAGTACAGGGTGGGAGACCCAGTACTTC. Amino acids: CAISTGWETQYF. The chain couples TRBV10-3 to TRBJ2-5, with D possibly being TRBD1 (6 bases). CDR1 and CDR2 from the germline V gene are ENHRY and SYGVKD. The ends were cut back, 5 bases at V and 5 bases at J, with 9 bases in the middle. The CDR3 length is 12 residues.

This chain joins TRBV24-1 and TRBJ1-5; 7 nucleotides align to TRBD1. V lost 4 bases to trimming and J lost 0 bases; unmatched junction nucleotides: 20. This CDR3 is built from 21 residues. CDR1 and CDR2 (germline): KGHDR, SFDVKD. The CDR3 here is CATSDPQSTGTEPYSNQPQHF. The CDR3 nucleotides read TGTGCCACCAGTGACCCCCAGAGTACCGGGACAGAGCCGTATAGCAATCAGCCCCAGCATTTT.

The chain carries TRBV11-1 and TRBJ2-5; D uncertain. CDR1 and CDR2 from the germline V gene are SGHAT and FQDESV (reference sequence). The CDR3 has 14 residues. Trimming took 1 base from V and 4 from J, leaving 10 bases between them. The CDR3 protein is CASSLGGSGETQYF. Here the CDR3 DNA reads TGTGCCAGCAGCTTAGGTGGCAGTGGAGAGACCCAGTACTTC.

The table lists this clonotype with a few counts. This chain links TRBV12-3 or TRBV12-4 with TRBJ1-4; the D is unclear. This CDR3 contains 13 residues. V lost 1 base and J lost 8, with 8 bases in between. This CDR3 is CASSLGGDEKLFF. DNA for the CDR3: TGTGCCAGCAGTTTAGGGGGAGACGAAAAACTGTTTTTT.

The rearrangement uses TRBV28 and TRBJ2-5; a possible D gene is TRBD2 (7 bases). Between the trimmed V and J ends, which lost 4 bases and 6 bases, there was a span of 9 bases. CDR1 is MDHEN and CDR2 is SYDVKM in the germline V gene. The CDR3 contains 12 residues. The CDR3 DNA follows: TGTGCCAGCAGTTCCGGGGGGCAGACCCAGTACTTC. This codes for CASSSGGQTQYF.

The J gene is TRBJ1-1, the V gene TRBV19, with a possible D match to TRBD1 (5 bases). This CDR3 is 14 amino acids long. Germline-derived CDR1 and CDR2 are LNHDA and SQIVND (reference sequence). Deletions cut 5 bases from V and 0 bases from J, with 10 bases between. In DNA, the CDR3 is TGTGCCAGTAGTCCAGGGAATTTGAACACTGAAGCTTTCTTT. It encodes CASSPGNLNTEAFF.

This clonotype was seen repeatedly, ten times or more. The chain links TRBV28 to TRBJ2-2; D is undetermined. Trimming took 0 bases from V and 4 from J, leaving 9 bases between them. CDR3 size: 15 residues. CDR1 is MDHEN, CDR2 SYDVKM, per germline. CDR3 amino acids: CASSLWRQTTGELFF. The CDR3 nucleotides read TGTGCCAGCAGTTTATGGAGGCAGACCACCGGGGAGCTGTTTTTT.

This clonotype showed up just a few times. V gene TRBV5-6 combines with J gene TRBJ2-2, with a possible D match to TRBD1 (5 bases). With 0 bases removed from V and 5 bases from J, the gap between germline ends came to 14 bases. From germline, CDR1 is SGHDT and CDR2 YYEEEE. This CDR3 contains 16 residues. The CDR3 loop is CASSLVITGDTGELFF. DNA of the CDR3: TGTGCCAGCAGCTTGGTCATAACAGGCGATACCGGGGAGCTGTTTTTT.

The chain links TRBV12-5 to TRBJ2-6; D unresolved. CDR3 length: 13 residues. V dropped 7 bases and J dropped 1 base, with 5 bases sitting between them. Germline values: CDR1 LGHNT, CDR2 FRNRAP. CDR3 amino acids: CASAASGANVLTF. CDR3 coding DNA: TGTGCTAGTGCCGCGTCTGGGGCCAACGTCCTGACTTTC.

The sample holds many counts of this clonotype. The CDR3 DNA sequence: TGTGCCAGCAGCAAACTAATTAGCGGGAGCGGGCCCTACAATGAGCAGTTCTTC. Its protein product is CASSKLISGSGPYNEQFF. The chain combines TRBV7-6 with TRBJ2-1; 9 bases are shared with TRBD2. Trimming took 5 bases from V and 2 from J; bases not matched to a gene: 13. Germline V gives CDR1 SGHVS, CDR2 FNYEAQ. The CDR3 is 18 amino acids.

This clonotype was counted at least ten times. The chain carries TRBV12-3 or TRBV12-4 and TRBJ1-1, with 9 nucleotides matching TRBD1. Trimming removed 4 bases from V and 3 bases from J; junction bases left unmatched: 9. This CDR3 has 16 residues. The CDR3 DNA sequence: TGTGCCAGCAGTTCCTATCCGGGACAGGGCTACACTGAAGCTTTCTTT. Its translation is CASSSYPGQGYTEAFF.

The gene calls are TRBV9 and TRBJ1-3, with D perhaps TRBD1 (6 bases). V gave up 3 bases and J gave up 1 base, with 14 bases separating them. The CDR3 is 16 residues long. CDR1 is SGDLS, CDR2 YYNGEE, per germline. For the CDR3, the DNA is TGTGCCAGCAGCGCCTCTTTACAGGGTTCTGGAAACACCATATATTTT. Its protein product is CASSASLQGSGNTIYF.

The chain couples TRBV7-3 to TRBJ2-5; 15 nucleotides line up with TRBD2. The trim removed 1 base at V and 0 bases at J, leaving 12 bases unmatched. The CDR3 loop spans 21 amino acids. Germline lookup yields CDR1 SGHTA and CDR2 FQGTGA. The CDR3 DNA is TGTGCCAGCAGCTTAAACCAAAAACGGACTAGCGGGAGGGTATACCAAGAGACCCAGTACTTC. Amino acid sequence: CASSLNQKRTSGRVYQETQYF.

This clonotype showed up just a few times. V usage is TRBV20-1 and J usage is TRBJ1-1, with D possibly TRBD1 on 6 matching bases. The CDR3 has 18 residues. V lost 1 base and J 11 bases, leaving 32 bases between the germline ends. Germline values: CDR1 DFQATT, CDR2 SNEGSKA (reference sequence). The CDR3 protein is CSARAPGRSGPTGAGAFF. The CDR3 region has the DNA TGCAGTGCTAGAGCCCCGGGGCGCTCAGGTCCGACAGGTGCCGGGGCTTTCTTT.

The count of this clonotype is one. This rearrangement joins TRBV7-6 to TRBJ1-4, with no clear D. The CDR3 totals 12 residues. The germline V and J ends were trimmed by 10 bases and 8 bases, with 14 bases remaining between them. The germline V gene has CDR1 SGHVS and CDR2 FNYEAQ. CDR3 DNA: TGTGCCACCGGACGGTTTGTGGAAAAACTGTTTTTT. Its protein is CATGRFVEKLFF.

This sequence joins TRBV4-1 and TRBJ1-1; D may be TRBD1 (6 bases). From germline, CDR1 is MGHRA and CDR2 YSYEKL. V lost 4 bases, J lost 2 bases, and 11 bases lay in between. The CDR3 is 14 amino acids. The CDR3: CASSRTQGNTEAFF. CDR3 sequence (DNA): TGCGCCAGCAGCCGCACACAGGGAAACACTGAAGCTTTCTTT.

The chain recombines TRBV9 with TRBJ2-5; 7 bases align to TRBD2. The CDR3 is 14 residues long. The germline V gene encodes CDR1 SGDLS and CDR2 YYNGEE. After removal of 2 bases from V and 5 bases from J, the junction contained 6 bases not matched to a gene. CDR3 nucleotides: TGTGCCAGCAGCGTGGCTAGCGGCGGGGAGACCCAGTACTTC. It specifies CASSVASGGETQYF.

The J gene is TRBJ2-3, the V gene TRBV28; either TRBD1 or TRBD2 may supply D (5 bases each). Germline V gene lookup returns CDR1 MDHEN and CDR2 SYDVKM. Deletions cut 3 bases from V and 4 bases from J, with 8 bases between. The CDR3 consists of 13 residues. The CDR3 bases are TGTGCCAGCAGTTTGCAGGGACCAGATACGCAGTATTTT. Amino acid sequence: CASSLQGPDTQYF.